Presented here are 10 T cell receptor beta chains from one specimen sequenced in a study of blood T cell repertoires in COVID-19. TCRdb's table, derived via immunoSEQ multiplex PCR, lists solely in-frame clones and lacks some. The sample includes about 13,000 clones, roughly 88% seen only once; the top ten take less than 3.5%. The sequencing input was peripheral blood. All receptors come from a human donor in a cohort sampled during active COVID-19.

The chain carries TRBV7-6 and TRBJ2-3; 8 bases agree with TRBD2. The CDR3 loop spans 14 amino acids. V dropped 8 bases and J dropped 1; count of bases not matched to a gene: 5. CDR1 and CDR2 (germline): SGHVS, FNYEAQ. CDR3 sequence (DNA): TGTGCCAGCGCGGGGGGACGGGGCACAGATACGCAGTATTTT. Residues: CASAGGRGTDTQYF.

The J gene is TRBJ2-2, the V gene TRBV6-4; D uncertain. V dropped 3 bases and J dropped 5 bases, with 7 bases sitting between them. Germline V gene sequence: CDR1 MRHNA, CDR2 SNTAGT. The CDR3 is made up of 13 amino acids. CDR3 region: CASSEAGTGELFF. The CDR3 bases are TGTGCCAGCAGTGAGGCTGGTACCGGGGAGCTGTTTTTT.

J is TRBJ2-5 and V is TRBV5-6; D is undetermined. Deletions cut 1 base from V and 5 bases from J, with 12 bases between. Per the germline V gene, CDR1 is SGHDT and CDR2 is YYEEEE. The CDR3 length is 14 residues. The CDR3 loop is CASSLFMSPETQYF. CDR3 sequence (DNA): TGTGCCAGCAGCTTGTTTATGTCCCCGGAGACCCAGTACTTC.

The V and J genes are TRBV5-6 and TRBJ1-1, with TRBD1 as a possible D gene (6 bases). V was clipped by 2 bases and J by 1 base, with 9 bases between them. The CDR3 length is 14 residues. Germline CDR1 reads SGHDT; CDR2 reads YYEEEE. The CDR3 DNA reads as TGTGCCAGCAGCTTTACGACAGGGAACACTGAAGCTTTCTTT. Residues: CASSFTTGNTEAFF. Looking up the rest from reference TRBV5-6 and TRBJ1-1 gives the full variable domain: DAGVTQSPTHLIKTRGQQVTLRCSPKSGHDTVSWYQQALGQGPQFIFQYYEEEERQRGNFPDRFSGHQFPNYSSELNVNALLLGDSALYLCASSFTTGNTEAFFGQGTRLTVV.

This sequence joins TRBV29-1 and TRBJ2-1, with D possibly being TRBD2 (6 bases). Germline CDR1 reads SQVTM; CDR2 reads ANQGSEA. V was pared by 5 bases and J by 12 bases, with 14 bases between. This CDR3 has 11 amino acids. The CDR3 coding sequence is TGCAGCGTTTCGGAGGGTTGGGGGCAGTTCTTC. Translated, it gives CSVSEGWGQFF.

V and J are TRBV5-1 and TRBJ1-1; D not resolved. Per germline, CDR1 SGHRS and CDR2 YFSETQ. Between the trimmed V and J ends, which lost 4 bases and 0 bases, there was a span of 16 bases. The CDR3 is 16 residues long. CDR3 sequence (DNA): TGCGCCAGCAGCCAACCCGGTCAACCTCTGAACACTGAAGCTTTCTTT. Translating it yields CASSQPGQPLNTEAFF.

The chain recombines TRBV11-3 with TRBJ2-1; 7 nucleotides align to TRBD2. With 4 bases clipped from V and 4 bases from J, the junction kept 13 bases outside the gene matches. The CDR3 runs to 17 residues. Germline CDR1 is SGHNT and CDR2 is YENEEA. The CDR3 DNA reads TGTGCCAGCAGCTCCCCTTGGGCCCTAGCGGTTTACAATGAGCAGTTCTTC. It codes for CASSSPWALAVYNEQFF.

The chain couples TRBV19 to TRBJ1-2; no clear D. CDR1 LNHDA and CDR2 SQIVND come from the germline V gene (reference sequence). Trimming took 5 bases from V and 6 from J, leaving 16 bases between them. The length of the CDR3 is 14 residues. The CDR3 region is CASSFQVGLDGYTF. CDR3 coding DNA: TGTGCCAGTAGTTTCCAGGTGGGTCTGGATGGCTACACCTTC.

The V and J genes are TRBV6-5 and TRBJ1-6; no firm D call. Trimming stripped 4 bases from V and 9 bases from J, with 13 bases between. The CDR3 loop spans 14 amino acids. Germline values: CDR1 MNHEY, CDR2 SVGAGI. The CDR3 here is CASSFRGIASPLHF. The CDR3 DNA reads TGTGCCAGCAGTTTTCGGGGTATTGCTTCACCCCTCCACTTT.

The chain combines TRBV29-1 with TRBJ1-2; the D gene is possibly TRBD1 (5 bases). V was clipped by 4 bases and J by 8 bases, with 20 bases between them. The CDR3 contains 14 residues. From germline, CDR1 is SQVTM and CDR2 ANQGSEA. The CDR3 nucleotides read TGCAGCGTTGCGGGGGGGGGTATGACGCACGGCTACACCTTC. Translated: CSVAGGGMTHGYTF.